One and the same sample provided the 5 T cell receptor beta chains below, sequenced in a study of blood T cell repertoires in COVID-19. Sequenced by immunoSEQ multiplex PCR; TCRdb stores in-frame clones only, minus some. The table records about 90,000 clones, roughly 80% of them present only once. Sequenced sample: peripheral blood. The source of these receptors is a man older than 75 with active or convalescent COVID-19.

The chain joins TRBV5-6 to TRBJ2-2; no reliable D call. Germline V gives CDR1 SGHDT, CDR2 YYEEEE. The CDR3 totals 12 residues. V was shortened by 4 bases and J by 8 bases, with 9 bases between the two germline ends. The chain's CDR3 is CASSPPVGELFF. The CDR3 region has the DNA TGTGCCAGCAGCCCCCCCGTGGGGGAGCTGTTTTTT. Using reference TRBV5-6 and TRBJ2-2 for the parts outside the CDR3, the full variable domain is DAGVTQSPTHLIKTRGQQVTLRCSPKSGHDTVSWYQQALGQGPQFIFQYYEEEERQRGNFPDRFSGHQFPNYSSELNVNALLLGDSALYLCASSPPVGELFFGEGSRLTVL.

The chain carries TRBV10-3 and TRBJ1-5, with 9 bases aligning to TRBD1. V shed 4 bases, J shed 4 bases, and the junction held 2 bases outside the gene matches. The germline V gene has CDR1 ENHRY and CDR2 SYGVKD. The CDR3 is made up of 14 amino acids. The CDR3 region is CAISGGTGNQPQHF. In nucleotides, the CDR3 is TGTGCCATCAGTGGGGGGACAGGGAATCAGCCCCAGCATTTT.

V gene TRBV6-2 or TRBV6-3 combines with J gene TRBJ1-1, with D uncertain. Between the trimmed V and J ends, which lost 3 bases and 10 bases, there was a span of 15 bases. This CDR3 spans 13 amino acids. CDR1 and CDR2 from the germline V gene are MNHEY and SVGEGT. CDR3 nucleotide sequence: TGTGCCAGCAGTTATTCGGTACCGCCCGGAGCTTTCTTT. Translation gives CASSYSVPPGAFF.

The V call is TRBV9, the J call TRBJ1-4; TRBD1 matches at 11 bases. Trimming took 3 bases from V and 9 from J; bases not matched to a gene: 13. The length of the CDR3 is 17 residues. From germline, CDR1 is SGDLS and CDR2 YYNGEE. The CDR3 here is CASSGGTGGTQMKKLFF. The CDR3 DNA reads TGTGCCAGCAGCGGGGGGACAGGGGGTACCCAAATGAAAAAACTGTTTTTT.

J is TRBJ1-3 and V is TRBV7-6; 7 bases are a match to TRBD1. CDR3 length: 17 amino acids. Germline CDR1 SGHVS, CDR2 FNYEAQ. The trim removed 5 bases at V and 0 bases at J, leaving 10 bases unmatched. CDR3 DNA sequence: TGTGCCAGCAGCGTATCCGGGACAGTCAACTCTGGAAACACCATATATTTT. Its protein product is CASSVSGTVNSGNTIYF.